This T cell receptor beta chain was recorded in a study of T-cell reconstitution after alpha-beta-depleted transplantation in children. Broader study findings: T-cell numbers and diversity one year post-transplant derived largely from freshly generated T cells. As was reported, about two months after transplant, alpha-beta T cells came from several hundred expanded graft clones.

Looked up from germline, CDR1 is KGHSH and CDR2 is LQKENI. There are 17 residues in the CDR3. J was trimmed by 7 bases and V by 0 bases; bases with no gene match: 6. As it was prepared, the TCRbeta library received unique molecular identifiers. MiXCR, applied by TCRdb to the PCR reads, yields one record per CDR3 protein. This repertoire shows roughly 340,000 distinct CDR3 sequences, around 15% found once; its top ten account for around two fifths. This clonotype came up a few times. The antigen remains undetermined. The clonotype was recovered from a male patient under 10 years old who had a stem cell transplant for acute lymphoblastic leukemia, so the T cells may come from the graft donor. J is TRBJ2-1 and V is TRBV18; 13 bases are a match to TRBD2. Sequencing was performed on PBMCs, mostly from graft donor cells, taken 360 days after TCRalphabeta/CD19-depleted stem cell transplant. For the CDR3, the DNA is TGTGCCAGCTCACCACCGACGGGACTAGCGGGGATGAATGAGCAGTTCTTC. Translating gives CASSPPTGLAGMNEQFF.